The 28 T cell receptor beta chains below were found in one sample sequenced in a study of cytomegalovirus exposure and HLA in healthy donors. PCR used 60 Vbeta primers and 13 Jbeta primers. Method: immunoSEQ multiplex PCR; TCRdb's copy keeps in-frame clones and lacks some. The sample carries around 200,000 clones, roughly 83% recorded once. Input material: PBMCs. The receptors come from a woman aged 50 to 60 in good health and CMV-seronegative.

The V call is TRBV5-1, the J call TRBJ2-7; D is unresolved. V was shortened by 4 bases and J by 2 bases, with 16 bases between the two germline ends. The CDR3 runs 15 residues. Germline loops: CDR1 SGHRS, CDR2 YFSETQ. CDR3 region: CASSPSPTATYEQYF. The CDR3 DNA is TGCGCCAGCAGCCCTTCGCCTACCGCGACCTACGAGCAGTACTTC.

The V gene is TRBV28, the J gene TRBJ2-7; a possible D gene is TRBD2 (5 bases). CDR3 length equals 12 residues. Trimming removed 3 bases at V and 7 bases at J, with 10 bases between. Germline V gene data show CDR1 as MDHEN and CDR2 as SYDVKM. CDR3: CASSLFSGEQYF. The CDR3 DNA follows: TGTGCCAGCAGTTTGTTCTCGGGGGAGCAGTACTTC.

The rearrangement joins TRBV6-1 to TRBJ2-7; possible D gene TRBD1, 7 bases. Per the germline V gene, CDR1 is MNHNS and CDR2 is SASEGT. CDR3 length equals 15 residues. V was cut by 3 bases and J by 3 bases, with 15 bases left in between. The CDR3 loop is CASSEIGGTVYEQYF. The CDR3 DNA reads TGTGCCAGCAGTGAGATCGGAGGGACAGTCTACGAGCAGTACTTC.

The V call is TRBV6-4, the J call TRBJ1-1; TRBD1 matches 8 bases. CDR3 length: 13 residues. The junction had 2 bases not matched to a gene; V was cut back by 5 bases and J by 3 bases. The V gene's germline CDR1 is MRHNA and CDR2 SNTAGT. CDR3 sequence reads: CASSLTGDTEAFF. CDR3 nucleotide sequence: TGTGCCAGCAGTTTGACAGGGGACACTGAAGCTTTCTTT.

The chain carries TRBV5-1 and TRBJ2-2, with 7 nucleotides matching TRBD1. CDR1 and CDR2 from the germline V gene are SGHRS and YFSETQ. The CDR3 length is 16 residues. J gave up 2 bases and V 4 bases, and 8 bases lay outside the gene matches. The CDR3 region is CASSTGTEINTGELFF. The CDR3 DNA is TGCGCCAGCAGCACCGGGACAGAAATTAACACCGGGGAGCTGTTTTTT.

This clone appeared a few times. The gene calls are TRBV5-4 and TRBJ1-1; 8 bases are shared with TRBD1. Germline V gene lookup returns CDR1 SGHNT and CDR2 YYREEE (reference sequence). The CDR3 runs to 15 residues. The trim removed 1 base at V and 2 bases at J, leaving 4 bases unmatched. CDR3 amino acids: CASSLPRGPNTEAFF. In nucleotides, the CDR3 is TGTGCCAGCAGCTTGCCCAGGGGGCCTAACACTGAAGCTTTCTTT.

Only one count was recorded for this clone. V usage is TRBV19 and J usage is TRBJ1-5; D may be TRBD1 (6 bases). The V and J ends lost 1 base and 5 bases respectively, with 15 bases between them. Germline CDR1 LNHDA, CDR2 SQIVND (reference sequence). The CDR3 has 16 residues. CDR3 sequence: CASSIGGQGFYQPQHF. CDR3 nucleotides: TGTGCCAGTAGTATAGGGGGGCAGGGTTTTTATCAGCCCCAGCATTTT. Full variable domain (remainder filled in from reference TRBV19 and TRBJ1-5): DGGITQSPKYLFRKEGQNVTLSCEQNLNHDAMYWYRQDPGQGLRLIYYSQIVNDFQKGDIAEGYSVSREKKESFPLTVTSAQKNPTAFYLCASSIGGQGFYQPQHFGDGTRLSIL.

The chain links TRBV10-3 to TRBJ2-3; tentatively, D is TRBD2 (7 bases). The CDR3 length is 16 residues. Germline loops: CDR1 ENHRY, CDR2 SYGVKD. The germline V and J ends were trimmed by 0 bases and 2 bases, with 12 bases remaining between them. The CDR3 reads CAISESSGGPTDTQYF. The CDR3 nucleotides are TGTGCCATCAGTGAGTCCTCCGGGGGGCCCACAGATACGCAGTATTTT.

The chain is built from TRBV6-5 and TRBJ2-5; D remains unclear. CDR3 length: 16 amino acids. Trimming took 2 bases from V and 5 from J, leaving 18 bases between them. The germline V gene has CDR1 MNHEY and CDR2 SVGAGI. In DNA form, the CDR3 reads TGTGCCAGCAGTTACGGTTTTCAGGTACTCAGGGAGACCCAGTACTTC. It encodes CASSYGFQVLRETQYF.

The chain has TRBV4-1 and TRBJ2-3; 7 bases map to TRBD1. This CDR3 region has 14 residues. J gave up 4 bases and V 4 bases, and 5 bases lay outside the gene matches. Germline V CDR1 and CDR2: MGHRA, YSYEKL. The CDR3: CASSRPGGPDTQYF. For the CDR3, the DNA is TGCGCCAGCAGCCGGCCAGGGGGTCCAGATACGCAGTATTTT.

The rearrangement joins TRBV2 to TRBJ2-3, with D perhaps TRBD2 (8 bases). V dropped 6 bases and J dropped 1 base, with 23 bases sitting between them. The CDR3 totals 18 residues. The germline gives CDR1 SNHLY, CDR2 FYNNEI. The CDR3 nucleotides read TGTGCCAGCAGAAGACAGGGAGCGGGAGTTTCAGGCACAGATACGCAGTATTTT. Translating gives CASRRQGAGVSGTDTQYF.

The V gene is TRBV4-2, the J gene TRBJ2-3; 12 bases match TRBD2. Germline values: CDR1 LGHNA, CDR2 YNFKEQ. V dropped 5 bases and J dropped 3; count of bases not matched to a gene: 6. The CDR3 consists of 16 residues. CDR3: CASSASGGVVTDTQYF. In DNA, the CDR3 is TGTGCCAGCAGCGCTAGCGGGGGGGTTGTTACAGATACGCAGTATTTT.

This rearrangement joins TRBV4-3 to TRBJ1-6, with 7 nucleotides matching TRBD1. V lost 0 bases, J lost 10 bases, and 6 bases stayed unmatched. The germline CDR1 and CDR2 sequences are LGHNA and YSLEER. This CDR3 region has 15 residues. CDR3 sequence: CASSQEQGLRSPLHF. DNA for the CDR3: TGCGCCAGCAGCCAAGAACAGGGGCTGAGATCACCCCTCCACTTT.

This sequence joins TRBV25-1 and TRBJ1-3, with 7 nucleotides matching TRBD1. Trimming at V came to 4 bases and at J to 5 bases, leaving 5 bases not matched to a gene. The CDR3 is made up of 14 amino acids. Looked up from germline, CDR1 is MGHDK and CDR2 is SYGVNS. The CDR3 region is CASSGGGARNTIYF. For the CDR3, the DNA is TGTGCCAGCAGTGGAGGGGGCGCGAGAAACACCATATATTTT.

V and J are TRBV19 and TRBJ1-1; 10 nucleotides line up with TRBD1. From germline, CDR1 is LNHDA and CDR2 SQIVND (reference sequence). Trimming at V came to 6 bases and at J to 2 bases, leaving 6 bases not matched to a gene. This CDR3 comprises 15 residues. The CDR3 reads CASRVTGGDNTEAFF. Here the CDR3 DNA reads TGTGCCAGTAGGGTGACAGGGGGCGATAACACTGAAGCTTTCTTT.

The CDR3 protein is CASSSLGQVTYEQYF. As DNA, the CDR3 is TGTGCCAGCAGTTCCCTAGGACAGGTTACCTACGAGCAGTACTTC. The J gene is TRBJ2-7, the V gene TRBV6-5; TRBD1 aligns across 7 bases. CDR3 size: 15 residues. Germline CDR1 is MNHEY and CDR2 is SVGAGI. V lost 4 bases, J lost 2 bases, and 8 bases stayed unmatched.

The chain has TRBV27 and TRBJ1-1; no clear D gene. Trimming left V 1 base short and J 6 bases short, with 12 bases between. The CDR3 spans 14 residues. CDR1 is MNHEY and CDR2 is SMNVEV in the germline V gene (reference sequence). CDR3 nucleotide sequence: TGTGCCAGCAGTTTATTGGGCAGCGGAGCTGAAGCTTTCTTT. Residues: CASSLLGSGAEAFF.

This clone was counted between two and nine times. The J gene is TRBJ2-1, the V gene TRBV7-6; 8 nucleotides line up with TRBD1. This CDR3 is built from 18 residues. The J segment lost 6 bases and the V segment lost 5 bases, leaving 18 bases of the junction unmatched. Germline V gene data show CDR1 as SGHVS and CDR2 as FNYEAQ. The CDR3 sequence is CASSPSTQGAHTVNEQFF. The CDR3 region has the DNA TGTGCCAGCAGCCCCTCCACTCAGGGGGCACATACGGTCAATGAGCAGTTCTTC.

This clone has more than one count but fewer than ten. CDR3 residues: CASSERQGRVSPLHF. DNA of the CDR3: TGTGCCAGCAGCGAAAGACAGGGACGGGTTTCACCCCTCCACTTT. The V call is TRBV2, the J call TRBJ1-6; 7 positions match TRBD1. After removal of 6 bases from V and 9 bases from J, the junction contained 11 bases not matched to a gene. Germline CDR1 SNHLY, CDR2 FYNNEI. CDR3 length equals 15 residues.

The rearrangement uses TRBV4-3 and TRBJ1-5; 9 nucleotides align to TRBD1. The CDR3 has 14 amino acids. Looked up from germline, CDR1 is LGHNA and CDR2 is YSLEER. V lost 3 bases to trimming and J lost 6 bases; unmatched junction nucleotides: 3. CDR3 in DNA: TGCGCCAGCAGCCAGGACAGGGGAATTCAGCCCCAGCATTTT. Its protein product is CASSQDRGIQPQHF.

This rearrangement joins TRBV9 to TRBJ2-7, with 9 bases identical to TRBD2. CDR1 and CDR2 (germline): SGDLS, YYNGEE. J lost 11 bases, V lost 0 bases, and 3 bases had no gene match. This CDR3 contains 12 residues. CDR3 protein: CASSVEGGREYF. The CDR3 region has the DNA TGTGCCAGCAGCGTAGAGGGCGGGAGGGAGTACTTC.

This clone was seen only a few times. This chain joins TRBV7-9 and TRBJ2-7, with 7 bases lining up with TRBD1. The CDR3 has 15 amino acids. Germline V CDR1 and CDR2: SEHNR, FQNEAQ (reference sequence). Trimming cost V 5 bases and J 5 bases; bases outside gene matches: 12. The CDR3 DNA follows: TGTGCCAGCAGCCCCCAGACGACGACAGGGAACGAGCAGTACTTC. Translation gives CASSPQTTTGNEQYF.

A note on this clone: A read error may account for a junction end that differs from germline. The chain recombines TRBV7-9 with TRBJ1-1; D might be TRBD1 (6 bases). Germline CDR1 is SEHNR and CDR2 is FQNEAQ (reference sequence). CDR3 length equals 15 residues. The CDR3 nucleotides read TGTTCCAGCAGCTTAGATGGACAGATGAACACTGAAGCTTTCTTT. Its protein product is CSSSLDGQMNTEAFF.

A single count supports this clone. The chain joins TRBV5-1 to TRBJ1-4; the match to TRBD1 covers 9 bases. V lost 0 bases to trimming and J lost 6 bases; unmatched junction nucleotides: 6. Germline V gene lookup returns CDR1 SGHRS and CDR2 YFSETQ. This CDR3 region has 16 residues. The CDR3 region is CASSLVRDRDHEKLFF. The CDR3 nucleotides are TGCGCCAGCAGCTTGGTTCGGGACAGGGACCATGAAAAACTGTTTTTT.

This clone has more than one count but fewer than ten. The chain's CDR3 is CASSLVVSPYEQYF. CDR3 bases: TGCGCCAGCAGCTTGGTGGTCAGTCCCTACGAGCAGTACTTC. V gene TRBV5-1 combines with J gene TRBJ2-7; no definite D call. Trimming removed 0 bases at V and 2 bases at J, with 9 bases between. Germline lookup yields CDR1 SGHRS and CDR2 YFSETQ. The CDR3 is 14 amino acids.

This chain connects TRBV5-1 to TRBJ1-1, with 9 nucleotides matching TRBD1. Trimming at V came to 4 bases and at J to 6 bases, leaving 10 bases not matched to a gene. The germline gives CDR1 SGHRS, CDR2 YFSETQ. The CDR3 runs 15 residues. The CDR3 DNA reads as TGCGCCAGCAGCGGAAGGACAGGGGTTCTGGCTGAAGCTTTCTTT. Its protein product is CASSGRTGVLAEAFF.

This sequence joins TRBV19 and TRBJ2-6, with TRBD1 matching over 10 bases. Looked up from germline, CDR1 is LNHDA and CDR2 is SQIVND (reference sequence). The J segment lost 4 bases and the V segment lost 6 bases, leaving 6 bases of the junction unmatched. CDR3 length equals 16 residues. CDR3 sequence reads: CASRDDRGPGANVLTF. In DNA, the CDR3 is TGTGCCAGTAGGGACGACAGGGGGCCGGGGGCCAACGTCCTGACTTTC.

The V gene is TRBV5-8, the J gene TRBJ1-1; D is ambiguous. The germline CDR1 and CDR2 sequences are SGHTS and YDEGEE. The CDR3 is 11 residues long. Deletions cut 0 bases from V and 6 bases from J, with 3 bases between. Here the CDR3 reads CASSLGAEAFF. The DNA of the CDR3 is TGTGCCAGCAGCTTGGGAGCTGAAGCTTTCTTT.